The rows below give T cell receptor beta chains drawn from one sample of a study of blood T cell repertoires in COVID-19. Generated by immunoSEQ multiplex PCR, the TCRdb table keeps only in-frame clones and is missing some. The sample carries about 42,000 clones, 60% to 80% recorded once. Sequenced sample: peripheral blood. Receptor source: a woman in her 70s with acute or convalescent COVID-19. Each CDR3 is given with its conserved first and last residue. A D gene is named only where the DNA matches it firmly. Clone size is not always given. Where it is, it says once, few, many or a class for expanded clones.

d_gene,abundance,j_gene,v_gene,CDR3nt,CDR3aa
NA,NA,TRBJ2-7,TRBV7-2,TGTGCCAGCAGCTTAGGGACAACCTACGAGCAGTACTTC,CASSLGTTYEQYF
TRBD2,NA,TRBJ2-3,TRBV6-5,TGTGCCAGCAGTTACTCTGGTAGCGGGGGGCCGGATACGCAGTATTTT,CASSYSGSGGPDTQYF
TRBD1,NA,TRBJ1-6,TRBV5-8,TGTGCCAGCAGCTTGAGACAGGGGGTTTCACCCCTCCACTTT,CASSLRQGVSPLHF
NA,NA,TRBJ1-2,TRBV7-2,TGTGCCAGCAGCGCGCGAAGGGGTGGGCGCTACACCTTC,CASSARRGGRYTF
NA,NA,TRBJ1-5,TRBV30,TGTGCCTGGAGTAGGGGGGGCAACAATCAGCCCCAGCATTTT,CAWSRGGNNQPQHF
NA,NA,TRBJ2-7,TRBV7-2,TGTGCCAGCAGCTTAGTAGGCAGGGGCGGCACCGAGCAGTACTTC,CASSLVGRGGTEQYF
NA,NA,TRBJ1-4,TRBV19,TGTGCCAGTAGTATAGGGCAGACAACTAATGAAAAACTGTTTTTT,CASSIGQTTNEKLFF
NA,NA,TRBJ1-4,TRBV7-2,TGTGCCAGCAGCACCCAACAGGTTCCTAATGAAAAACTGTTTTTT,CASSTQQVPNEKLFF
NA,once,TRBJ2-5,TRBV7-9,TGTGCCAGCAGTCGAGGACCGGGAGTGGAGACCCAGTACTTC,CASSRGPGVETQYF
NA,NA,TRBJ2-6,TRBV7-3,TGTGCCAGCAGCTTATTCCCGGGAAGGACAGCAAGCTCTGGGGCCAACGTCCTGACTTTC,CASSLFPGRTASSGANVLTF
TRBD1,NA,TRBJ1-6,TRBV18,TGTGCCAGCTCACCACCGGGGAACAGGGGCCGGGGTTCACCCCTCCACTTT,CASSPPGNRGRGSPLHF
NA,NA,TRBJ2-1,TRBV27,TGTGCCAGCAGTTTATCGCTGGAATTGGTCAGCGGGCCCCCGATTCGGTTCTTC,CASSLSLELVSGPPIRFF
TRBD2,NA,TRBJ2-1,TRBV18,TGTGCCAGCTCGGGGGGACTAGCGGGTAACAATGAGCAGTTCTTC,CASSGGLAGNNEQFF
NA,NA,TRBJ1-5,TRBV6-2/TRBV6-3,TGTGCCAGCAGTTACTCGACAGGCAATCAGCCCCAGCATTTT,CASSYSTGNQPQHF
NA,NA,TRBJ1-3,TRBV15,TGTGCCACCAGCAGAGATCGTTTCTCTGGAAACACCATATATTTT,CATSRDRFSGNTIYF
NA,NA,TRBJ1-1,TRBV7-6,TGTGCCAGCAGCTTCACGGACATGAACACTGAAGCTTTCTTT,CASSFTDMNTEAFF
NA,NA,TRBJ1-1,TRBV6-5,TGTGCCAGCAGTTACTCGACAGTAAACACTGAAGCTTTCTTT,CASSYSTVNTEAFF
TRBD2,NA,TRBJ2-7,TRBV5-5,TGTGCCAGCAGCTTAACGGGGGGGGGACCCTACGAGCAGTACTTC,CASSLTGGGPYEQYF
TRBD2,NA,TRBJ2-7,TRBV19,TGTGCCAGTAGTATCGGCGGGGGATACTCCTACGAGCAGTACTTC,CASSIGGGYSYEQYF
TRBD2,few,TRBJ2-7,TRBV7-8,TGTGCCAGCAGCTTAGCGGCTAGCGGCACGATTAGCTCCTACGAGCAGTACTTC,CASSLAASGTISSYEQYF
NA,NA,TRBJ1-6,TRBV9,TGTGCCAGCAGCGTTGAGAGTAATTCACCCCTCCACTTT,CASSVESNSPLHF
NA,NA,TRBJ1-1,TRBV6-5,TGTGCCAGCAGACCCTTGACAGCCTCAAAAGCTTTCTTT,CASRPLTASKAFF
NA,NA,TRBJ1-1,TRBV18,TGTGCCAGCTCACCAGGAGGGTTCGACACTGAAGCTTTCTTT,CASSPGGFDTEAFF
TRBD1,NA,TRBJ2-7,TRBV4-1,TGCGCCAGCAGCGAAAGGGAGCAGGGGGCCCTAATCTCCTACGAGCAGTACTTC,CASSEREQGALISYEQYF
TRBD1,few,TRBJ1-5,TRBV19,TGTGCCAGTAGCTTTATCACGCCCCCCCGGGACAGGGCTTATAGCAATCAGCCCCAGCATTTT,CASSFITPPRDRAYSNQPQHF
NA,NA,TRBJ2-6,TRBV6-5,TGTGCCAGCAGTCCAACAGGCTCTGGGGCCAACGTCCTGACTTTC,CASSPTGSGANVLTF
NA,NA,TRBJ1-1,TRBV30,TGTGCCTGGTCAGGAGGGGTCACTGAAGCTTTCTTT,CAWSGGVTEAFF
TRBD1,NA,TRBJ1-5,TRBV7-9,TGTGCCAGCAGCGCACAGGGGGCCAATCAGCCCCAGCATTTT,CASSAQGANQPQHF
TRBD1,NA,TRBJ2-5,TRBV9,TGTGCCAGCAGCGTAAGGGACAGGGAGTTGCGAGAGACCCAGTACTTC,CASSVRDRELRETQYF
TRBD1,NA,TRBJ1-1,TRBV28,TGTGCCAGCAGTTCGGGACAGGGAATGAACACTGAAGCTTTCTTT,CASSSGQGMNTEAFF
NA,NA,TRBJ2-3,TRBV7-2,TGTGCCAGCAGCCCGAGTACAGATACGCAGTATTTT,CASSPSTDTQYF
NA,NA,TRBJ2-2,TRBV5-8,TGTGCCAGCAGCTTGGGTGCAGGGGCGAACACCGGGGAGCTGTTTTTT,CASSLGAGANTGELFF
TRBD2,NA,TRBJ2-7,TRBV7-2,TGTGCCAGCAGCCCAAAGTGGACTAGCGGGGACCCCTACGAGCAGTACTTC,CASSPKWTSGDPYEQYF
NA,NA,TRBJ2-6,TRBV11-2,TGTGCCAGCAGCCGGCTAAGGGGTTCTGGGGCCAACGTCCTGACTTTC,CASSRLRGSGANVLTF
NA,NA,TRBJ1-1,TRBV6-5,TGTGCCAGCAATCAGCGGTTTGGCGGCGAAGCTTTCTTT,CASNQRFGGEAFF
NA,NA,TRBJ2-7,TRBV7-9,TGTGCCAGCAGTCCCGGGGAGGCCTACGAGCAGTACTTC,CASSPGEAYEQYF
NA,NA,TRBJ2-2,TRBV4-2,TGTGCCAGCAGCCAAGATGGGGCAGGGGGGAGGGGGGAGCTGTTTTTT,CASSQDGAGGRGELFF
TRBD1,NA,TRBJ1-4,TRBV7-9,TGTGCCAGCAGCTCACAGGGGACTAATGAAAAACTGTTTTTT,CASSSQGTNEKLFF
TRBD1,NA,TRBJ1-4,TRBV6-5,TGTGCCAGCAGTTGGGACAGCTTTAATGAAAAACTGTTTTTT,CASSWDSFNEKLFF
NA,few,TRBJ1-6,TRBV6-5,TGTGCCAGCAGCCGGGGACACAGCAATTCACCCCTCCACTTT,CASSRGHSNSPLHF
NA,NA,TRBJ1-2,TRBV5-5,TGTGCCAGCAGCTTGATGGGGGGTTCGGGCTATGGCTACACCTTC,CASSLMGGSGYGYTF
TRBD2,NA,TRBJ2-5,TRBV6-2/TRBV6-3,TGTGCCAGCAGTTACTATAGCGGGGGAGGTGATCAAGAGACCCAGTACTTC,CASSYYSGGGDQETQYF
NA,few,TRBJ2-7,TRBV28,TGTGCCAGCAGTTTTCCGGGCGGGGAGCAGTACTTC,CASSFPGGEQYF
TRBD2,NA,TRBJ2-1,TRBV7-2,TGTGCCAGCAGCCCATTAGCGGGGGGGCCTTTCGATGAGCAGTTCTTC,CASSPLAGGPFDEQFF
TRBD1,NA,TRBJ1-2,TRBV3-1/TRBV3-2,TGTGCCAGCAGCCAAGGTAGCGGACAGGGGTCCGGCTACACCTTC,CASSQGSGQGSGYTF
NA,NA,TRBJ1-2,TRBV5-1,TGCGCCAGCAGCTTGGAGGCAGGTGGCGGCTACACCTTC,CASSLEAGGGYTF
TRBD1,NA,TRBJ2-1,TRBV6-5,TGTGCCAGCAGTCAACACAGGGGCAATGAGCAGTTCTTC,CASSQHRGNEQFF
NA,NA,TRBJ1-5,TRBV19,TGTGCCAGTAGTATAGGGACAGCGAATCAGCCCCAGCATTTT,CASSIGTANQPQHF
NA,NA,TRBJ2-6,TRBV19,TGTGCCAGTAGTATAGATCCTGGGGGGGCGGCCGGGGCCAACGTCCTGACTTTC,CASSIDPGGAAGANVLTF
TRBD1,NA,TRBJ1-4,TRBV5-4,TGTGCCAGCAGCAATAAACAGGGGGCGCGTGAAAAACTGTTTTTT,CASSNKQGAREKLFF
NA,NA,TRBJ2-2,TRBV10-3,TGTGCCATCAAAAAGGAGGTGTCTAGAAGGTCGGGGGAGCTGTTTTTT,CAIKKEVSRRSGELFF
NA,NA,TRBJ2-5,TRBV27,TGTGCCAGCAGTTCCGGGACATCCCAAGAGACCCAGTACTTC,CASSSGTSQETQYF
NA,NA,TRBJ1-1,TRBV5-1,TGCGCCAGCAGCTTGGATTCGGGGGGCGATGCGACTGAAGCTTTCTTT,CASSLDSGGDATEAFF
TRBD1,NA,TRBJ2-1,TRBV5-4,TGTGCCAGCAGCTTAGATCCAGGGGGCAATGAGCAGTTCTTC,CASSLDPGGNEQFF
TRBD2,few,TRBJ2-3,TRBV10-1,TGCGCCAGCAGTGAACTAGCGGGGGGCACAGATACGCAGTATTTT,CASSELAGGTDTQYF